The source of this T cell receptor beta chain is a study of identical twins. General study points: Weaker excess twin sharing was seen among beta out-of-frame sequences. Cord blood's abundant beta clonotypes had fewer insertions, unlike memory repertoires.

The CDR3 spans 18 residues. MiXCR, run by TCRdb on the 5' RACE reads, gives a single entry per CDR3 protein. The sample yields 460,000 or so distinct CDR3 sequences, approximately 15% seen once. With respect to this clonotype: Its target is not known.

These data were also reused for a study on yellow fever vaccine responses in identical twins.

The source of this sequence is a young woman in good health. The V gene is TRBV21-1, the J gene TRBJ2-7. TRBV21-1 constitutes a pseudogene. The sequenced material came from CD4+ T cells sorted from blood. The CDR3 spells CASSNPISVRRGPHEQYF. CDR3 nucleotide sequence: TGTGCCAGCAGCAACCCCATCTCTGTTCGCAGGGGGCCCCACGAGCAGTACTTC.